One sample yielded the 7 T cell receptor beta chains listed below, sequenced in a study of CD8 T cells in Susac syndrome. cDNA came from 0.5 to 1 ug RNA primed by random hexamers. One entry per CDR3 protein, called by TCRdb with MiXCR from the immunoSEQ multiplex PCR reads. Here the sample spans approximately 210,000 distinct CDR3 sequences, roughly 93% being singletons. Specimen: CD4+ T cells from PBMCs. The receptors were gathered from a human donor with Susac syndrome.

The V call is TRBV12-3 or TRBV12-4, the J call TRBJ2-5, with TRBD1 identical over 7 bases. This CDR3 is built from 13 residues. The V and J ends lost 4 bases and 2 bases, in that order; junction bases with no gene match: 1. The CDR3 DNA reads TGTGCCAGCAGTTCCAGGGGGCAAGAGACCCAGTACTTC. Translation gives CASSSRGQETQYF.

The DNA for the CDR3 is TGTGCCAGCTCACCTCAGTTCAGACAGGGTAACTACAATGAGCAGTTCTTC. Translating gives CASSPQFRQGNYNEQFF. The V gene is TRBV18, the J gene TRBJ2-1; 7 bases map to TRBD1. V lost 3 bases and J lost 3; bases outside the gene matches: 11. Germline V gene lookup returns CDR1 KGHSH and CDR2 LQKENI. This CDR3 region has 17 residues.

The rearrangement links TRBV20-1 to TRBJ2-7; 9 bases agree with TRBD1. The CDR3 totals 16 residues. Germline V gene data show CDR1 as DFQATT and CDR2 as SNEGSKA (reference sequence). V was clipped by 3 bases and J by 5 bases; unmatched bases: 14. The chain's CDR3 is CSARTLAGTGSNEQYF. DNA of the CDR3: TGCAGTGCTAGGACCCTCGCCGGGACAGGGTCCAACGAGCAGTACTTC.

The rearrangement joins TRBV3-1 to TRBJ2-1, with TRBD2 matching over 9 bases. CDR1 LGHDT and CDR2 YNNKEL come from the germline V gene (reference sequence). The CDR3 spans 15 residues. The V segment lost 4 bases and the J segment 6 bases; nucleotides outside the gene matches: 7. CDR3 protein: CASSPRGGISNEQFF. The CDR3 DNA reads TGTGCCAGCAGCCCGCGGGGGGGGATAAGCAATGAGCAGTTCTTC.

The rearrangement links TRBV13 to TRBJ2-3; 9 nucleotides align to TRBD2. The germline CDR1 and CDR2 sequences are PRHDT and FYEKMQ (reference sequence). J gave up 9 bases and V 3 bases, and 7 bases lay outside the gene matches. The CDR3 is 14 amino acids. The CDR3 region has the DNA TGTGCCAGCAGCTTGGTAGCGGGGGCCCGAACGCAGTATTTT. Translated, it gives CASSLVAGARTQYF. Full variable domain (rest looked up from reference TRBV13 and TRBJ2-3): AAGVIQSPRHLIKEKRETATLKCYPIPRHDTVYWYQQGPGQDPQFLISFYEKMQSDKGSIPDRFSAQQFSDYHSELNMSSLELGDSALYFCASSLVAGARTQYFGPGTRLTVL.

The chain combines TRBV18 with TRBJ2-1, with TRBD2 matching 8 bases. The germline V gene encodes CDR1 KGHSH and CDR2 LQKENI. V shed 3 bases, J shed 6 bases, and the junction held 7 bases outside the gene matches. CDR3 length: 15 amino acids. This chain's CDR3 is CASSPGTRNRNEQFF. CDR3 sequence (DNA): TGTGCCAGCTCACCCGGGACTAGGAACCGCAATGAGCAGTTCTTC. Variable domain in full (rest from reference TRBV18 and TRBJ2-1): NAGVMQNPRHLVRRRGQEARLRCSPMKGHSHVYWYRQLPEEGLKFMVYLQKENIIDESGMPKERFSAEFPKEGPSILRIQQVVRGDSAAYFCASSPGTRNRNEQFFGPGTRLTVL.

This clonotype was seen just once. The gene calls are TRBV7-2 and TRBJ2-6; D could derive from TRBD1 or TRBD2 (5 bases each). This CDR3 contains 16 residues. V lost 2 bases, J lost 2 bases, and 10 bases lay in between. Germline loops: CDR1 SGHTA, CDR2 FQGNSA. The CDR3, as DNA: TGTGCCAGCAGCTTACGCCAGGGAGCTGGGGCCAACGTCCTGACTTTC. Its translation is CASSLRQGAGANVLTF.